The text below deals with one TCR beta chain. Antigen unknown. These data belong to a study of shared clonotypes between healthy human individuals. On the study more broadly: Samples came from a couple of female and a few male donors aged 18 to 49.

Findings and limits, study-wide: Naive CD4 clonotype sharing across a handful of donors was around 5%. Researchers sampled only blood; tissue repertoires likely differ.

The germline gives CDR1 LNHDA, CDR2 SQIVND (reference sequence). The CDR3 is 14 residues long. Trimming removed 3 bases from V and 3 bases from J, with 9 bases in between. Methods used by the authors: ImmunoSEQ junction-only sequences lacked quality scores, so their filtering differed. Clones were sequenced by immunoSEQ multiplex PCR, and TCRdb holds only the in-frame ones, with some missing. For V, J and clone size, that table is used; D and trimming come from the DNA. The top ten hold roughly 1.8% of the sample, which has about 770,000 clones, 55% to 80% seen once. The origin of this receptor is a woman in her 30s in good health. This chain connects TRBV19 to TRBJ2-1; D gene uncertain. Sequencing was performed on memory CD4+ T cells sorted from blood. Subset of the sample: CD45RA-negative fraction. The CDR3 sequence is CASSMGLLYNEQFF. Here the CDR3 DNA reads TGTGCCAGTAGTATGGGCCTACTCTACAATGAGCAGTTCTTC.